The T cell receptor beta chain described here comes from a study of blood T cell repertoires in COVID-19. TCRdb's copy holds only in-frame clones and misses some; the assay was immunoSEQ multiplex PCR. Among tens of thousands of clones listed, over 65% were seen once. The table lists this clone with a few counts. Material: peripheral blood. The TCR originated in a man in his 70s with COVID-19, enrolled during active disease.

The CDR3 region has the DNA TGTGCCAGCAGCTCCGGGACAGGGGGCGGAGGGGCCAACGTCCTGACTTTC. This encodes CASSSGTGGGGANVLTF. J is TRBJ2-6 and V is TRBV25-1, with 12 bases aligning to TRBD1. V dropped 6 bases and J dropped 4; count of bases not matched to a gene: 7. Germline CDR1 reads MGHDK; CDR2 reads SYGVNS. The CDR3 loop spans 17 amino acids.